This paragraph covers one T cell receptor beta chain sequence. Data came from immunoSEQ multiplex PCR; TCRdb stores just in-frame clones and leaves some out. The table records 300,000 to 350,000 clones, around 88% of them present only once. This entry belongs to a study of blood T cell repertoires in COVID-19. V lost 4 bases and J lost 8, with 24 bases in between. Germline values: CDR1 SGDLS, CDR2 YYNGEE. The CDR3 totals 16 residues. The source material was peripheral blood. The chain combines TRBV9 with TRBJ1-1; D not certain. This TCR came from a woman in her twenties or thirties with COVID-19, enrolled during active disease. This chain's CDR3 is CASSPEAHVPAVEAFF. CDR3 DNA sequence: TGTGCCAGCAGCCCCGAAGCCCACGTCCCCGCGGTGGAAGCTTTCTTT. The full variable domain, in which reference TRBV9 and TRBJ1-1 provide the parts outside the CDR3, is DSGVTQTPKHLITATGQRVTLRCSPRSGDLSVYWYQQSLDQGLQFLIQYYNGEERAKGNILERFSAQQFPDLHSELNLSSLELGDSALYFCASSPEAHVPAVEAFFGQGTRLTVV.